This TCR beta chain is from a study of early T cells in non-severe SARS-CoV-2 infection. Looking at the study overall: Bulk RNA from unsorted whole blood was sequenced; chains were unpaired. The study's findings and limits: Matches to VDJdb favored anti-spike CD8 responses and missed private and CD4 specificities.

With 6 bases removed from V and 0 bases from J, the gap between germline ends came to 8 bases. The CDR3 is 14 amino acids. This clonotype was counted many times. The antigen is undetermined. Separate cDNA molecules each had unique molecular identifiers attached to them. TCRdb analysed the 5' RACE reads with MiXCR anew, one entry per CDR3 protein. Of tens of thousands of distinct CDR3 sequences in the sample, 12% were seen once. This chain connects TRBV12-3 or TRBV12-4 to TRBJ1-4, with D uncertain. The clonotype originates from an adult who was a healthcare worker with PCR-confirmed SARS-CoV-2 infection or an uninfected control (not recorded which). Sample: whole blood. The CDR3 region has the DNA TGTGCCAGCAGCACCTACTCAACTAATGAAAAACTGTTTTTT. It translates to CASSTYSTNEKLFF.